Below, 11 T cell receptor beta chains from the same sample are listed, as sequenced in a study of graft-versus-host responses after intestinal transplantation. Profiling relied on immunoSEQ multiplex PCR, and the TCRdb table lists in-frame clones only, not all of them. The data contain about 93,000 clones, roughly 91% of them singletons. These receptors' targets are unknown. The specimen was unstimulated CD8+ T cells sorted from spleen or lymph node cells, collected before intestinal transplant. The receptors were sampled from a human donor who received an intestinal transplant.

The chain carries TRBV10-3 and TRBJ2-7, with 11 nucleotides matching TRBD2. The ends lost 4 bases at V and 1 base at J; junction bases unmatched: 12. Germline loops: CDR1 ENHRY, CDR2 SYGVKD. This CDR3 has 18 residues. Here the CDR3 DNA reads TGTGCCATCAGTGGGGGGGTTTTACTAGCGGGAGATTCCTACGAGCAGTACTTC. Protein sequence: CAISGGVLLAGDSYEQYF.

Notes on this clone: The junction shows a germline mismatch at one end, possibly a read error. This chain joins TRBV2 and TRBJ2-2, with D hard to call. Germline assignment: CDR1 SNHLY and CDR2 FYNNEI. CDR3 length equals 17 residues. The CDR3, as DNA: TGTGCCAGCAGGGAAGCCCACATGGGTCGCAGCGCCGGGGAGCTGTTTTTT. Translated, it gives CASREAHMGRSAGELFF. Together with reference TRBV2 and TRBJ2-2, the CDR3 gives the full variable domain: EPEVTQTPSHQVTQMGQEVILRCVPISNHLYFYWYRQILGQKVEFLVSFYNNEISEKSEIFDDQFSVERPDGSNFTLKIRSTKLEDSAMYFCASREAHMGRSAGELFFGEGSRLTVL.

This chain links TRBV5-6 with TRBJ2-7; D perhaps matches TRBD1 (6 bases). CDR1 and CDR2 from the germline V gene are SGHDT and YYEEEE. V shed 4 bases and J shed 1 base, with 12 bases lying between them. The CDR3 consists of 14 residues. The CDR3 here is CASSVGTGSYEQYF. The CDR3 DNA follows: TGTGCCAGCAGCGTGGGAACAGGGTCCTACGAGCAGTACTTC.

V gene TRBV19 combines with J gene TRBJ2-7; 8 bases match TRBD1. After removal of 4 bases from V and 2 bases from J, the junction contained 7 bases not matched to a gene. The CDR3 has 15 amino acids. Germline V gives CDR1 LNHDA, CDR2 SQIVND (reference sequence). CDR3 residues: CASSTGQGKTYEQYF. The CDR3 DNA sequence: TGTGCCAGTAGTACAGGACAGGGAAAAACCTACGAGCAGTACTTC.

The chain links TRBV27 to TRBJ2-7; TRBD2 might be the D (7 bases). There are 13 residues in the CDR3. Germline CDR1 reads MNHEY; CDR2 reads SMNVEV (reference sequence). Trimming removed 3 bases from V and 12 bases from J, with 18 bases in between. DNA for the CDR3: TGTGCCAGCAGTTTCGGGGGGCGAGGTATTACGTACTTC. It specifies CASSFGGRGITYF.

The chain is built from TRBV11-3 and TRBJ1-1, with D unclear. Germline V lookup: CDR1 SGHNT, CDR2 YENEEA. Trimming took off 5 bases at V and 0 bases at J, with 10 bases between the two ends. CDR3 length: 14 residues. The CDR3 nucleotides are TGTGCCAGCAGCCGGAGAAGTATGAACACTGAAGCTTTCTTT. It translates to CASSRRSMNTEAFF.

The chain recombines TRBV7-9 with TRBJ1-6; D unresolved. The CDR3 covers 14 residues. CDR1 and CDR2 (germline): SEHNR, FQNEAQ (reference sequence). V shed 3 bases and J shed 16 bases, with 19 bases lying between them. The CDR3, as DNA: TGTGCCAGCAGCTTCTACGAGAGCCCAGGCATTCTCCACTTT. Amino acid sequence: CASSFYESPGILHF.

The count of this clone is one. One junction end does not reproduce the germline sequence, and a read error may be involved. The chain links TRBV28 to TRBJ1-1; D possibly corresponds to TRBD1 (5 bases). Germline CDR1 is MDHEN and CDR2 is SYDVKM. This CDR3 spans 15 amino acids. CDR3 coding DNA: TGTGCCAGCAGTTTCCGGGGGGGATTGAAGACTGAAGCTTTCTTT. Translation gives CASSFRGGLKTEAFF. The full variable domain, in which reference TRBV28 and TRBJ1-1 provide the parts outside the CDR3, is DVKVTQSSRYLVKRTGEKVFLECVQDMDHENMFWYRQDPGLGLRLIYFSYDVKMKEKGDIPEGYSVSREKKERFSLILESASTNQTSMYLCASSFRGGLKTEAFFGQGTRLTVV.

The chain employs TRBV19 and TRBJ1-2; 8 bases fit TRBD1. Germline V gene data show CDR1 as LNHDA and CDR2 as SQIVND (reference sequence). The CDR3 totals 15 residues. Trimming removed 9 bases from V and 3 bases from J; junction bases left unmatched: 12. The CDR3 DNA reads as TGTGCCAGCTACCCCACTCAGGACAGGGACTATGGCTACACCTTC. Amino acid sequence: CASYPTQDRDYGYTF.

In this sample, this clone turned up a few times. The chain couples TRBV19 to TRBJ2-1, with D perhaps TRBD1 (5 bases). V lost 3 bases and J 9 bases, leaving 15 bases between the germline ends. This CDR3 is 14 amino acids long. CDR1 is LNHDA and CDR2 is SQIVND in the germline V gene (reference sequence). The CDR3 nucleotides are TGTGCCAGTAGTATGGTTTCTGGGGCTGGTGAGCAGTTCTTC. Protein sequence: CASSMVSGAGEQFF.

This sequence joins TRBV9 and TRBJ1-4; TRBD1 agrees at 10 bases. The V gene end was trimmed by 3 bases and the J gene end by 8 bases; junction bases not matched to a gene: 7. CDR1 and CDR2 (germline): SGDLS, YYNGEE. The length of the CDR3 is 15 residues. CDR3 region: CASSGGGTGDEKLFF. In nucleotides, the CDR3 is TGTGCCAGCAGCGGAGGTGGGACAGGGGACGAAAAACTGTTTTTT.